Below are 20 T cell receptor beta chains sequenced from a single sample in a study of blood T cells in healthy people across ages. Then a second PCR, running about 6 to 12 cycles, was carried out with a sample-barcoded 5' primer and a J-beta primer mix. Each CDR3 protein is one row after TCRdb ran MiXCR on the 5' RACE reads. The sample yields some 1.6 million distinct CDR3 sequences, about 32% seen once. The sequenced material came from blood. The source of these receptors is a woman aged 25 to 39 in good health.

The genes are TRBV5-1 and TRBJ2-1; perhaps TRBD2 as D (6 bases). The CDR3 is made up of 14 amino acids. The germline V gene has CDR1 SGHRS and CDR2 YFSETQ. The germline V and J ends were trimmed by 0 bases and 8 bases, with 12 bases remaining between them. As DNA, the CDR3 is TGCGCCAGCAGCTTGGCCAGGGAGGTGGATGAGCAGTTCTTC. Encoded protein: CASSLAREVDEQFF. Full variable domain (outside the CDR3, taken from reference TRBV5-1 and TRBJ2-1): KAGVTQTPRYLIKTRGQQVTLSCSPISGHRSVSWYQQTPGQGLQFLFEYFSETQRNKGNFPGRFSGRQFSNSRSEMNVSTLELGDSALYLCASSLAREVDEQFFGPGTRLTVL.

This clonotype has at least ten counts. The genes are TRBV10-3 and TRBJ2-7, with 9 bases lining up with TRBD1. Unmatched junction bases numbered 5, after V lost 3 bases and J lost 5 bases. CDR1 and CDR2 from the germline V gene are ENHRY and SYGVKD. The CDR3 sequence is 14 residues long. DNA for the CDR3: TGTGCCATCAGTGACGGGACAGGGAGGGACGAGCAGTACTTC. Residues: CAISDGTGRDEQYF.

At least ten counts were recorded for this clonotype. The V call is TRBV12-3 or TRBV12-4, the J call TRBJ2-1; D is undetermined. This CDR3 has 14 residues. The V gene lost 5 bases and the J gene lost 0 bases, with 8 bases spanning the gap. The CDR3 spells CASSPSRSYNEQFF. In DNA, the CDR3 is TGTGCCAGCAGTCCCTCCCGCTCCTACAATGAGCAGTTCTTC.

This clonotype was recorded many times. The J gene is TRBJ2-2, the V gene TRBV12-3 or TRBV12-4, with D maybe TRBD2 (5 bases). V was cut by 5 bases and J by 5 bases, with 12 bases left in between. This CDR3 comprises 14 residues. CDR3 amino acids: CASSSGVGTGELFF. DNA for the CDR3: TGTGCCAGCAGTAGCGGAGTGGGAACCGGGGAGCTGTTTTTT.

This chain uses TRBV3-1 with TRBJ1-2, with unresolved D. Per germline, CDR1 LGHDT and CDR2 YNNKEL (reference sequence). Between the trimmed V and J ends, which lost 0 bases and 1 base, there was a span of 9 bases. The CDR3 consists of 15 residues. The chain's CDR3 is CASSQEYVGNYGYTF. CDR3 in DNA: TGTGCCAGCAGCCAAGAGTACGTTGGTAACTATGGCTACACCTTC.

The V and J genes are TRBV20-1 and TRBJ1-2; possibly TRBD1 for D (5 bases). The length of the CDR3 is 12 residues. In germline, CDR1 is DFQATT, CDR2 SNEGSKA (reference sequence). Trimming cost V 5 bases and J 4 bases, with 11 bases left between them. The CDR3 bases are TGCAGTGCTGGCCGGGACGGCTATGGCTACACCTTC. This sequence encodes CSAGRDGYGYTF.

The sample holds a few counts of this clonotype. CDR3 DNA sequence: TGTGCCAGCAGTGAAGCAGGGGGACAGGGCGATTATAGCAATCAGCCCCAGCATTTT. Protein product: CASSEAGGQGDYSNQPQHF. The chain combines TRBV6-1 with TRBJ1-5, with 9 bases that match TRBD1. This CDR3 is 19 amino acids long. V lost 0 bases and J lost 0; bases outside the gene matches: 9. CDR1 and CDR2 from the germline V gene are MNHNS and SASEGT.

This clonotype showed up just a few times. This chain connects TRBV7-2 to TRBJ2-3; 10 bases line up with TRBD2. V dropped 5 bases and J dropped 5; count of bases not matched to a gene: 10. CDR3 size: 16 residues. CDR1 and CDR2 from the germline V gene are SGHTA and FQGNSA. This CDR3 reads CASSQRLAGEIDTQYF. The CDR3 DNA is TGTGCCAGCAGCCAGAGGCTAGCGGGAGAGATAGATACGCAGTATTTT.

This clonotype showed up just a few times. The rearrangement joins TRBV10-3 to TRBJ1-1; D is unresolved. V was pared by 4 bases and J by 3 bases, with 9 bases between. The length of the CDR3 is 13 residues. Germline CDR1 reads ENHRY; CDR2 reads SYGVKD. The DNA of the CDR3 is TGTGCCATCAGTGTGTCGGATTACACTGAAGCTTTCTTT. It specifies CAISVSDYTEAFF.

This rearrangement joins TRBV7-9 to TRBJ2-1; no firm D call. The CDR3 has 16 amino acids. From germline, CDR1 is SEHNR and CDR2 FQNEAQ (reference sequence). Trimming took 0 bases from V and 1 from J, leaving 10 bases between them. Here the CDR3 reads CASSLAKQRSYNEQFF. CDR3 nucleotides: TGTGCCAGCAGCTTAGCGAAACAGCGATCCTACAATGAGCAGTTCTTC. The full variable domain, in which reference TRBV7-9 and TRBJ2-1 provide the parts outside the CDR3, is DTGVSQNPRHKITKRGQNVTFRCDPISEHNRLYWYRQTLGQGPEFLTYFQNEAQLEKSRLLSDRFSAERPKGSFSTLEIQRTEQGDSAMYLCASSLAKQRSYNEQFFGPGTRLTVL.

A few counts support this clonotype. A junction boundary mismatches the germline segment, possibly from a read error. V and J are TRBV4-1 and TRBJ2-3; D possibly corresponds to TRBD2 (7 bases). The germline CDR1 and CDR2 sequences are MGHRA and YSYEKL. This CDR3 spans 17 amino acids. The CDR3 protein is CASGQDFSSGTIKAQYF. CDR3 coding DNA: TGCGCCAGCGGCCAAGACTTCTCCAGCGGGACAATTAAAGCACAGTATTTT.

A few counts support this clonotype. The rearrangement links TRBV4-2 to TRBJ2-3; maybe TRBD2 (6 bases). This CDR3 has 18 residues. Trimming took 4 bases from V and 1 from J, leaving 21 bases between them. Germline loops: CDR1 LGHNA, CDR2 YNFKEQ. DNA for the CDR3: TGTGCCAGCAGCCCCCCCCGCGGGGAGACCCCTGGCACAGATACGCAGTATTTT. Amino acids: CASSPPRGETPGTDTQYF.

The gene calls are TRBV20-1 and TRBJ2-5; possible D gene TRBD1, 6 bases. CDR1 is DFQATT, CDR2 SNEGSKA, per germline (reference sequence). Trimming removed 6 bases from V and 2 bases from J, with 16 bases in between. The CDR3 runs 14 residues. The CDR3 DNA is TGCAGTGCCGAAGTAGGGGGTGTACAAGAGACCCAGTACTTC. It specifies CSAEVGGVQETQYF.

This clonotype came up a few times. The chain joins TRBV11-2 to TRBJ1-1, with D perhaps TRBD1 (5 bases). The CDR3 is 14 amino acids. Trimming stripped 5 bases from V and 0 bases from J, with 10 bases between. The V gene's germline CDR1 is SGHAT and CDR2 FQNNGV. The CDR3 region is CASSGGLLNTEAFF. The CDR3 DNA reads TGTGCCAGCAGCGGGGGACTCCTGAACACTGAAGCTTTCTTT.

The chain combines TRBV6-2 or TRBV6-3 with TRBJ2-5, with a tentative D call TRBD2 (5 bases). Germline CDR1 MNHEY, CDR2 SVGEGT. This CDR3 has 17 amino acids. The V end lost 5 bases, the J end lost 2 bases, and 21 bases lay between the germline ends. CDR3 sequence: CASSPQSSLGIQETQYF. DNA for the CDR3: TGTGCCAGCAGTCCCCAATCATCACTAGGAATTCAAGAGACCCAGTACTTC.

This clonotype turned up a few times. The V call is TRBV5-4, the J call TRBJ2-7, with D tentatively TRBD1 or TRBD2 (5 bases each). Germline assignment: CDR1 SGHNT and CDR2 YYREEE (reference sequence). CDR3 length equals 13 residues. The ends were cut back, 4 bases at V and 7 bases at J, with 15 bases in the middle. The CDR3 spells CASSLQTGGEQYF. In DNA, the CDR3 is TGTGCCAGCAGCCTTCAGACTGGGGGAGAGCAGTACTTC.

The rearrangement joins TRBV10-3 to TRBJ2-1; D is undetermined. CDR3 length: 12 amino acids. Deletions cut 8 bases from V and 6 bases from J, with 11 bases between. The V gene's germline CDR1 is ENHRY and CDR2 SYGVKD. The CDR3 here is CAIGLASNEQFF. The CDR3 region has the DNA TGTGCCATCGGCCTCGCCTCCAATGAGCAGTTCTTC.

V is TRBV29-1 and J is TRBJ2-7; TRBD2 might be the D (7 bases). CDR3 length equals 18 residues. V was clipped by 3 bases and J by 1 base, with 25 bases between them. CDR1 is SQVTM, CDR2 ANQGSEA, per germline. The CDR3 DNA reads TGCAGCGTTGACTCGGGGCGAAAGTACGGGGGGCCATCCTACGAGCAGTACTTC. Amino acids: CSVDSGRKYGGPSYEQYF.

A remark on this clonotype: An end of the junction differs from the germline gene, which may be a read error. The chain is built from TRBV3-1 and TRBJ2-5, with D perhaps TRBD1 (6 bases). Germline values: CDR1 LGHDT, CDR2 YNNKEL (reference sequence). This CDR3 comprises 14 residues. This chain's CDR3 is CASTQADREGTQYF. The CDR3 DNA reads TGTGCCAGCACCCAAGCGGACAGAGAAGGGACCCAGTACTTC.

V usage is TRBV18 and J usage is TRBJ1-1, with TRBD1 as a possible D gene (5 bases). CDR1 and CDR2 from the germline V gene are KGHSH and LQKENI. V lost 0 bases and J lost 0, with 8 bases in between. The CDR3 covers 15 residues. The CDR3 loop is CASSPPGGVNTEAFF. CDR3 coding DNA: TGTGCCAGCTCACCACCTGGGGGTGTGAACACTGAAGCTTTCTTT.